One and the same sample provided the 13 T cell receptor beta chains below, sequenced in a study of T cells in Graves' hyperthyroidism and ophthalmopathy. Amplification targeted TCR beta CDR3 regions from RNA transcripts. In the first-round RT-PCR of the TCR CDR3, the HTBI primer set was used. MiXCR was run by TCRdb on the multiplex PCR reads, yielding one entry per CDR3 protein. This table holds 450,000 to 550,000 distinct CDR3 sequences, around a quarter found once. The sample consisted of blood. These receptors all stem from a woman in her thirties with Graves' ophthalmopathy.

This clonotype was seen at least ten times. The V gene is TRBV20-1, the J gene TRBJ1-5; D gene uncertain. Trimming took off 4 bases at V and 0 bases at J, with 7 bases between the two ends. The germline V gene has CDR1 DFQATT and CDR2 SNEGSKA (reference sequence). The CDR3 is 13 amino acids. The DNA for the CDR3 is TGCAGTGCTAAAGGTTATAGCAATCAGCCCCAGCATTTT. The encoded protein is CSAKGYSNQPQHF.

This clonotype showed up many times. The chain combines TRBV29-1 with TRBJ2-5; D possibly matches TRBD1 or TRBD2 (6 bases each). V lost 2 bases and J 1 base, leaving 11 bases between the germline ends. This CDR3 comprises 14 residues. CDR1 SQVTM and CDR2 ANQGSEA come from the germline V gene. The CDR3 region has the DNA TGCAGCGTTGAAAGGGGGGACCTCCAAGAGACCCAGTACTTC. It codes for CSVERGDLQETQYF.

At least ten counts were recorded for this clonotype. This sequence joins TRBV27 and TRBJ1-5; D is undetermined. V was shortened by 3 bases and J by 1 base, with 13 bases between the two germline ends. This CDR3 has 16 amino acids. Germline V gene lookup returns CDR1 MNHEY and CDR2 SMNVEV (reference sequence). The CDR3, as DNA: TGTGCCAGCAGTTTTAAAGGGTTCACGAGCAATCAGCCCCAGCATTTT. Translated, it gives CASSFKGFTSNQPQHF.

V gene TRBV29-1 combines with J gene TRBJ2-7, with D possibly being TRBD2 (6 bases). The V and J ends lost 7 bases and 6 bases respectively, with 19 bases between them. The CDR3 is made up of 13 amino acids. Germline CDR1 and CDR2: SQVTM and ANQGSEA. The CDR3 protein is CSARAPGGCEQYF. For the CDR3, the DNA is TGCAGCGCCCGGGCCCCAGGAGGGTGCGAGCAGTACTTC.

This clonotype was seen repeatedly, ten times or more. The V gene is TRBV6-5, the J gene TRBJ2-2; unclear D gene. V was cut by 2 bases and J by 1 base, with 5 bases left in between. This CDR3 spans 14 amino acids. Germline assignment: CDR1 MNHEY and CDR2 SVGAGI. CDR3 nucleotides: TGTGCCAGCAGTTACGTGCAGAACACCGGGGAGCTGTTTTTT. Translation gives CASSYVQNTGELFF.

This clonotype was seen many times. V is TRBV18 and J is TRBJ1-1; perhaps TRBD1 as D (5 bases). Germline loops: CDR1 KGHSH, CDR2 LQKENI. V lost 2 bases, J lost 7 bases, and 8 bases lay in between. The CDR3 runs 12 residues. The DNA of the CDR3 is TGTGCCAGCTCACCAGCAGGGAGTGAAGCTTTCTTT. Its protein product is CASSPAGSEAFF.

This sequence joins TRBV6-4 and TRBJ1-1; 7 bases match TRBD1. The CDR3 runs 15 residues. CDR1 is MRHNA, CDR2 SNTAGT, per germline. V was clipped by 3 bases and J by 8 bases; unmatched bases: 12. Written as DNA, the CDR3 is TGTGCCAGCAGTGAAAAGCTAACAGGGGATCTAGAAGCTTTCTTT. This codes for CASSEKLTGDLEAFF.

The rearrangement links TRBV4-3 to TRBJ2-2; 12 bases map to TRBD2. This CDR3 comprises 16 residues. Germline V gene sequence: CDR1 LGHNA, CDR2 YSLEER. V was pared by 4 bases and J by 6 bases, with 6 bases of the junction left unmatched. The CDR3 sequence is CASSPTSGGPAGELFF. CDR3 bases: TGCGCCAGCAGCCCAACTAGCGGGGGGCCGGCCGGGGAGCTGTTTTTT.

Ten or more counts support this clonotype. In DNA, the CDR3 is TGTGCCACCGCTACGGGGGTTTGGGACGAGCAGTACTTC. Translating gives CATATGVWDEQYF. The chain employs TRBV18 and TRBJ2-7; D perhaps matches TRBD2 (6 bases). The CDR3 is 13 amino acids. V shed 10 bases and J shed 5 bases, with 18 bases lying between them. Germline-derived CDR1 and CDR2 are KGHSH and LQKENI. The full variable domain, in which reference TRBV18 and TRBJ2-7 provide the parts outside the CDR3, is NAGVMQNPRHLVRRRGQEARLRCSPMKGHSHVYWYRQLPEEGLKFMVYLQKENIIDESGMPKERFSAEFPKEGPSILRIQQVVRGDSAAYFCATATGVWDEQYFGPGTRLTVT.

This clonotype was seen many times. V is TRBV6-5 and J is TRBJ1-2; 8 bases are shared with TRBD1. The germline CDR1 and CDR2 sequences are MNHEY and SVGAGI. V dropped 4 bases and J dropped 5; count of bases not matched to a gene: 6. This CDR3 spans 14 amino acids. As DNA, the CDR3 is TGTGCCAGCAGTTCATTGACAGGGGATTATGGCTACACCTTC. Its protein product is CASSSLTGDYGYTF.

This clonotype came up many times. The chain combines TRBV20-1 with TRBJ2-5; D is unresolved. Per germline, CDR1 DFQATT and CDR2 SNEGSKA (reference sequence). The CDR3 loop spans 15 amino acids. In DNA form, the CDR3 reads TGCAGGGTAGTGGGGTTGGCGCCGGGCGAAGAGACCCAGTACTTC. This codes for CRVVGLAPGEETQYF.

For this clonotype: A single base separates this from a much larger clone, so it may be a read error. V is TRBV28 and J is TRBJ2-7; D is ambiguous. V was cut by 8 bases and J by 6 bases, with 14 bases left in between. The CDR3 consists of 12 residues. Germline V CDR1 and CDR2: MDHEN, SYDVKM. The CDR3 region is CASCRYSLEQYF. As DNA, the CDR3 is TGTGCCAGCTGTCGGTATTCTCTCGAGCAGTACTTC.

This clonotype was counted ten times or more. The V gene is TRBV7-9, the J gene TRBJ1-1; D ambiguous. The V end lost 5 bases, the J end lost 4 bases, and 8 bases lay between the germline ends. CDR3 length: 12 amino acids. Per germline, CDR1 SEHNR and CDR2 FQNEAQ (reference sequence). CDR3 nucleotide sequence: TGTGCCAGCAGCACTCCGTCCACTGAAGCTTTCTTT. The encoded protein is CASSTPSTEAFF.